These 10 T cell receptor beta chains were sequenced from one sample in a study of PD-L1 blockade in urothelial cancer. Sequencing used immunoSEQ multiplex PCR; TCRdb keeps in-frame clones, though not all of them. The table includes approximately 71,000 clones, 80% to 85% detected once. Specified time point: pretreatment peripheral blood. The specimen was PBMCs, collected around atezolizumab (anti-PD-L1) treatment. These TCRs come from an older woman with urothelial cancer.

The gene calls are TRBV7-9 and TRBJ2-5; no firm D call. V was clipped by 3 bases and J by 3 bases, with 5 bases between them. Per the germline V gene, CDR1 is SEHNR and CDR2 is FQNEAQ (reference sequence). The CDR3 contains 12 residues. The CDR3 is CASSFTEETQYF. The CDR3 DNA sequence: TGTGCCAGCAGCTTTACAGAAGAGACCCAGTACTTC.

This clone was counted between two and nine times. CDR3 protein: CASSKGRGRKEDYGYTF. The CDR3 DNA reads as TGTGCCAGCAGCAAAGGTAGGGGGCGTAAGGAGGACTATGGCTACACCTTC. The chain couples TRBV21-1 to TRBJ1-2; TRBD1, as called in the table, went unchecked against the DNA. TRBV21-1 is given as a pseudogene. The CDR3 is made up of 17 amino acids.

The chain employs TRBV4-1 and TRBJ2-7, with 8 bases that match TRBD1. V lost 0 bases, J lost 3 bases, and 4 bases stayed unmatched. The CDR3 loop spans 15 amino acids. Per germline, CDR1 MGHRA and CDR2 YSYEKL. The CDR3 protein is CASSQEYTGGYEQYF. CDR3 coding DNA: TGCGCCAGCAGCCAAGAATACACAGGGGGCTACGAGCAGTACTTC.

This clone occurred a few times. The chain carries TRBV28 and TRBJ2-3; the D gene is possibly TRBD1 (6 bases). From germline, CDR1 is MDHEN and CDR2 SYDVKM. This CDR3 has 16 amino acids. V was clipped by 3 bases and J by 2 bases, with 15 bases between them. The CDR3 region is CASSFPRTAPTDTQYF. The CDR3 DNA follows: TGTGCCAGCAGTTTCCCTCGGACAGCGCCCACAGATACGCAGTATTTT. The full variable domain, completed using reference TRBV28 and TRBJ2-3, is DVKVTQSSRYLVKRTGEKVFLECVQDMDHENMFWYRQDPGLGLRLIYFSYDVKMKEKGDIPEGYSVSREKKERFSLILESASTNQTSMYLCASSFPRTAPTDTQYFGPGTRLTVL.

This chain connects TRBV2 to TRBJ2-7; D is possibly TRBD1 (6 bases). V lost 4 bases and J 2 bases, leaving 9 bases between the germline ends. Germline lookup yields CDR1 SNHLY and CDR2 FYNNEI. CDR3 size: 13 residues. CDR3 sequence: CASSGQVPYEQYF. CDR3 bases: TGTGCCAGCAGTGGACAGGTCCCCTACGAGCAGTACTTC.

The CDR3 is CASSTLGEHSYEQYF. For the CDR3, the DNA is TGTGCCAGCAGCACACTCGGAGAACACTCCTACGAGCAGTACTTC. The chain employs TRBV9 and TRBJ2-7; no reliable D call. Germline CDR1 is SGDLS and CDR2 is YYNGEE. V was trimmed by 4 bases and J by 0 bases, leaving 14 bases between them. The CDR3 spans 15 residues.

The chain is built from TRBV18 and TRBJ2-3; a weak D match, TRBD1 (6 bases). The CDR3 covers 15 residues. Trimming shortened V by 0 bases and J by 4 bases, and 11 bases separated the two germline ends. Germline values: CDR1 KGHSH, CDR2 LQKENI. The CDR3 sequence is CASSPPGGASDTQYF. The CDR3, as DNA: TGTGCCAGCTCACCACCAGGGGGAGCTTCAGATACGCAGTATTTT.

The gene calls are TRBV5-1 and TRBJ2-4; D gene uncertain. Germline lookup yields CDR1 SGHRS and CDR2 YFSETQ. The V gene lost 0 bases and the J gene lost 3 bases, with 4 bases spanning the gap. The length of the CDR3 is 13 residues. The CDR3 region is CASSLAVKNIQYF. The CDR3 DNA follows: TGCGCCAGCAGCTTGGCGGTCAAAAACATTCAGTACTTC.

This clone was picked up a small number of times. This chain links TRBV4-3 with TRBJ2-1; tentatively, D is TRBD2 (5 bases). From germline, CDR1 is LGHNA and CDR2 YSLEER. With 1 base removed from V and 4 bases from J, the gap between germline ends came to 11 bases. The CDR3 has 15 amino acids. In nucleotides, the CDR3 is TGCGCCAGCAGCCAAGGGGCTAGCCTATACAATGAGCAGTTCTTC. Its protein product is CASSQGASLYNEQFF.

This clone was observed once. The rearrangement joins TRBV30 to TRBJ2-2, with D possibly matching TRBD1 (8 bases). CDR1 and CDR2 (germline): GTSNPN, SVGIG (reference sequence). V dropped 5 bases and J dropped 6 bases, with 19 bases sitting between them. CDR3 length equals 15 residues. CDR3 protein: CAWDPTGGVAGELFF. CDR3 DNA: TGTGCCTGGGACCCAACAGGGGGGGTTGCCGGGGAGCTGTTTTTT.